This T cell receptor (beta chain) originates from a study of blood T cell repertoires in COVID-19 (TCRdb year 2020). A note on the overall study: Collaborator samples came from the United States, Italy and Spain and covered acute and convalescent phases of COVID-19. A de-identified subject ID, COVID-19 status, age in years and sex were almost always included in the sample metadata. Deeply sampled blood TCRbeta repertoires from subjects exposed to, actively infected with, or recovered from COVID-19 were included in the dataset. The prospective study material was composed of cDNA or gDNA derived from T cells, B-cell-depleted T cells, or PBMCs. Samples were obtained from the ongoing ImmuneRACE study (first 160 participants) and from about 1,300 subjects provided by 6 global collaborators. Where HLA class I and class II types were available, the types were taken from metadata supplied by the sample provider, not from assay-based typing. The repertoires were released in a freely available public database meant as a resource for research on the immune response to SARS-CoV-2.

In the case of this clone: The antigen it binds to is not known. No quality values exist for individual bases; no much larger clone is one base distant.

TCRbeta CDR3 regions were amplified from genomic DNA using the immunoSEQ Assay, a bias-controlled multiplex PCR. In the authors' own workflow: The number of nucleated cells in each sample was estimated from the amplification of reference gene primers within the assay. To quantify the absolute abundance of each unique TCRbeta CDR3 rearrangement, sequence reads were collapsed and filtered. Productive Simpson clonality was computed per sample as the square root of Simpson's diversity index over productive rearrangements. TCRdb carries this immuneACCESS record with in-frame sequences only. Its versions omit some clonotypes, under half of them owing to an unresolved V gene in the studies checked, with the rest unexplained. The V and J calls and clone size come from that table; D and trimming were worked out from the DNA. Recorded for this sample are tens of thousands of clones; around 87% of them occurred a single time. Jointly, the top ten make up approximately 7.4% of the sample.

The junction shows trimming of 4 bases on V and 4 bases on J, plus 7 bases between the germline ends. CDR1 and CDR2 were assigned from the germline V gene as SGHTA and FQGTGA. CDR3 length: 13 amino acids, cysteine to phenylalanine. The read is trimmed to its CDR3 DNA, 39 bases read in frame from base 1. On the study overall, not on this receptor specifically: The quantity of clinical and demographic metadata differed by source and by participant and was supplied without curation.

Collaborating institutions collected whole blood in K2EDTA tubes following their own protocols. Collaborator samples were shipped for TCRbeta analysis as frozen whole blood, isolated PBMCs, or DNA extracted from either sample type. The sequenced material came from peripheral blood. The sequence derives from a human donor with acute or convalescent COVID-19. The donor label of this sample is uncertain. The rearrangement combines TRBV7-3 with TRBJ2-2, with the D gene call left open. The nucleotide sequence reads as follows: TGTGCCAGCAGCTACCACAGCACCGGGGAGCTGTTTTTT. It translates to CASSYHSTGELFF. With the portions outside the CDR3 filled from the reference TRBV7-3 and TRBJ2-2 genes, the complete variable region becomes GAGVSQTPSNKVTEKGKYVELRCDPISGHTALYWYRQSLGQGPEFLIYFQGTGAADDSGLPNDRFFAVRPEGSVSTLKIQRTERGDSAVYLCASSYHSTGELFFGEGSRLTVL.